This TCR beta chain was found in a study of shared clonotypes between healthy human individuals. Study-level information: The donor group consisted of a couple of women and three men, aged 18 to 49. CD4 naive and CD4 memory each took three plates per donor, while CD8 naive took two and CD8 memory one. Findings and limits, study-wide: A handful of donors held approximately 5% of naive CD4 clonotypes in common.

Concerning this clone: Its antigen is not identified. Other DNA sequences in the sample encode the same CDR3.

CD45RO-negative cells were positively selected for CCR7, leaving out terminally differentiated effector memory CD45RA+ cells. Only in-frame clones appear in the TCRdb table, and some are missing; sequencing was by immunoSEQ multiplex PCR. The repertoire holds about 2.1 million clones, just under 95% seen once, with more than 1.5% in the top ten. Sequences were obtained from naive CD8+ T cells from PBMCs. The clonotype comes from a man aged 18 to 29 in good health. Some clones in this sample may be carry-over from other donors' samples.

For the CDR3, the DNA is TGTGCCACCAGCAGAGACAGGGGACCGAACACTGAAGCTTTCTTT. Translation: CATSRDRGPNTEAFF. The V call is TRBV15, the J call TRBJ1-1; maybe TRBD1 (6 bases). V lost 0 bases and J 1 base, leaving 9 bases between the germline ends. The germline V gene has CDR1 LNHNV and CDR2 YYDKDF (reference sequence). The CDR3 is 15 amino acids.